The 24 T cell receptor beta chains below come from one sample, sequenced in a study of shared clonotypes between healthy human individuals. Profiled with immunoSEQ multiplex PCR; TCRdb holds only in-frame clones, not every one. Of 1,500,000 or so clones in the sample, roughly 98.5% were seen once. What was sequenced was naive CD4+ T cells sorted from blood. The subset is: CD45RA+ positively selected. The receptors come from a man aged 25 to 45 in good health.

The genes are TRBV7-9 and TRBJ2-3; D possibly uses TRBD1 or TRBD2 (5 bases each). The CDR3 totals 16 residues. Germline values: CDR1 SEHNR, CDR2 FQNEAQ (reference sequence). Trimming stripped 5 bases from V and 2 bases from J, with 17 bases between. The CDR3 DNA sequence: TGTGCCAGCAGCACCGGGACGTTGCGCGTCACAGATACGCAGTATTTT. Translating it yields CASSTGTLRVTDTQYF. Using reference TRBV7-9 and TRBJ2-3 for the parts outside the CDR3, the full variable domain is DTGVSQNPRHKITKRGQNVTFRCDPISEHNRLYWYRQTLGQGPEFLTYFQNEAQLEKSRLLSDRFSAERPKGSFSTLEIQRTEQGDSAMYLCASSTGTLRVTDTQYFGPGTRLTVL.

The V and J genes are TRBV5-1 and TRBJ2-1; no clear D. The CDR3 is 13 amino acids. Germline V gene data show CDR1 as SGHRS and CDR2 as YFSETQ. V dropped 6 bases and J dropped 8 bases, with 15 bases sitting between them. CDR3 protein: CASTQLEKDEQFF. The CDR3 DNA reads TGCGCCAGCACCCAACTCGAGAAGGATGAGCAGTTCTTC. Using reference TRBV5-1 and TRBJ2-1 for the parts outside the CDR3, the full variable domain is KAGVTQTPRYLIKTRGQQVTLSCSPISGHRSVSWYQQTPGQGLQFLFEYFSETQRNKGNFPGRFSGRQFSNSRSEMNVSTLELGDSALYLCASTQLEKDEQFFGPGTRLTVL.

The chain links TRBV11-2 to TRBJ1-2, with a possible D match to TRBD1 (5 bases). In germline, CDR1 is SGHAT, CDR2 FQNNGV. V was shortened by 5 bases and J by 4 bases, with 17 bases between the two germline ends. The CDR3 covers 15 residues. In DNA form, the CDR3 reads TGTGCCAGCAGCGGGGAAGGGACGGGGATCTATGGCTACACCTTC. Protein: CASSGEGTGIYGYTF. Full variable domain (outside the CDR3, taken from reference TRBV11-2 and TRBJ1-2): EAGVAQSPRYKIIEKRQSVAFWCNPISGHATLYWYQQILGQGPKLLIQFQNNGVVDDSQLPKDRFSAERLKGVDSTLKIQPAKLEDSAVYLCASSGEGTGIYGYTFGSGTRLTVV.

The chain has TRBV7-9 and TRBJ2-5; TRBD2 agrees at 10 bases. The V gene's germline CDR1 is SEHNR and CDR2 FQNEAQ (reference sequence). V shed 1 base, J shed 5 bases, and the junction held 13 bases outside the gene matches. The CDR3 is 18 amino acids. The CDR3 coding sequence is TGTGCCAGCAGCTTAGGTACTTCCGGGACTAGCGATACCGAGACCCAGTACTTC. It is translated as CASSLGTSGTSDTETQYF.

The genes are TRBV27 and TRBJ2-5; D remains unclear. The V gene lost 3 bases and the J gene lost 10 bases, with 15 bases spanning the gap. This CDR3 has 13 amino acids. Germline V lookup: CDR1 MNHEY, CDR2 SMNVEV (reference sequence). The CDR3 region is CASSFASGTGQYF. CDR3 DNA sequence: TGTGCCAGCAGTTTCGCTTCGGGTACGGGCCAGTACTTC.

This chain links TRBV9 with TRBJ2-3; 8 positions agree with TRBD2. The junction had 14 bases not matched to a gene; V was cut back by 6 bases and J by 2 bases. The CDR3 is made up of 17 amino acids. Germline lookup yields CDR1 SGDLS and CDR2 YYNGEE. CDR3 in DNA: TGTGCCAGCACCGCCCTCCGGGGGGGTTTGACCACAGATACGCAGTATTTT. It encodes CASTALRGGLTTDTQYF.

V is TRBV21-1 and J is TRBJ2-4; no check of the table's D call, TRBD2, against the DNA was made. TRBV21-1 is flagged as a pseudogene. CDR3 size: 15 residues. The CDR3 coding sequence is TGTGCCAGCAGCACCCACGGGGGGGACTTGAACATTCAGTACTTC. It is translated as CASSTHGGDLNIQYF.

This chain uses TRBV9 with TRBJ2-1; TRBD2 might be the D (6 bases). The CDR3 covers 18 residues. Germline V gives CDR1 SGDLS, CDR2 YYNGEE. The V and J ends lost 3 bases and 0 bases respectively, with 19 bases between them. The CDR3 DNA reads TGTGCCAGCAGCGCAGCCCAGCAACGGGAGTTCTCCTACAATGAGCAGTTCTTC. Amino acids: CASSAAQQREFSYNEQFF.

The chain links TRBV28 to TRBJ2-3, with a tentative D call TRBD1 (5 bases). The ends were cut back, 9 bases at V and 12 bases at J, with 22 bases in the middle. The CDR3 is 13 amino acids. Per the germline V gene, CDR1 is MDHEN and CDR2 is SYDVKM. The CDR3: CASNSLGENLQYF. The CDR3 bases are TGTGCCAGTAATTCCCTAGGGGAAAACCTCCAGTATTTT.

The chain joins TRBV28 to TRBJ2-7; D not certain. Germline values: CDR1 MDHEN, CDR2 SYDVKM. The CDR3 has 13 amino acids. V was trimmed by 3 bases and J by 1 base, leaving 7 bases between them. CDR3 bases: TGTGCCAGCAGTTTGAGTAAATCCTACGAGCAGTACTTC. It codes for CASSLSKSYEQYF.

This sequence joins TRBV7-2 and TRBJ2-7; 10 bases are shared with TRBD2. The CDR3 contains 14 residues. Per germline, CDR1 SGHTA and CDR2 FQGNSA. The J segment lost 3 bases and the V segment lost 3 bases, leaving 2 bases of the junction unmatched. The CDR3 protein is CASSFSGRLYEQYF. CDR3 in DNA: TGTGCCAGCAGCTTTAGCGGGAGGCTCTACGAGCAGTACTTC. The whole variable domain, filled in from reference TRBV7-2 and TRBJ2-7, reads GAGVSQSPSNKVTEKGKDVELRCDPISGHTALYWYRQSLGQGLEFLIYFQGNSAPDKSGLPSDRFSAERTGGSVSTLTIQRTQQEDSAVYLCASSFSGRLYEQYFGPGTRLTVT.

V usage is TRBV10-3 and J usage is TRBJ2-2; TRBD2 is a possible D gene (5 bases). Looked up from germline, CDR1 is ENHRY and CDR2 is SYGVKD. The CDR3 runs 15 residues. Trimming stripped 0 bases from V and 5 bases from J, with 10 bases between. The CDR3 is CAISESRAGTGELFF. In DNA form, the CDR3 reads TGTGCCATCAGTGAGTCGAGGGCAGGAACCGGGGAGCTGTTTTTT.

This rearrangement joins TRBV11-2 to TRBJ2-1; 9 bases are shared with TRBD2. The CDR3 length is 15 residues. With V trimmed by 4 bases and J by 5 bases, 6 bases remained unmatched. Germline lookup yields CDR1 SGHAT and CDR2 FQNNGV. The CDR3 DNA reads as TGTGCCAGCAGCTCTCTAGCGGGATCGAACAATGAGCAGTTCTTC. Amino acid sequence: CASSSLAGSNNEQFF.

The chain recombines TRBV7-9 with TRBJ2-3; the D is unclear. The CDR3 runs 12 residues. The V gene's germline CDR1 is SEHNR and CDR2 FQNEAQ (reference sequence). V was clipped by 6 bases and J by 4 bases, with 8 bases between them. CDR3 DNA: TGTGCCAGCAGTCGGGCGGCAGATACGCAGTATTTT. This encodes CASSRAADTQYF.

V and J are TRBV5-1 and TRBJ2-2; D might be TRBD1 or TRBD2, each matching 6 bases. The length of the CDR3 is 16 residues. Germline V lookup: CDR1 SGHRS, CDR2 YFSETQ. V shed 0 bases and J shed 4 bases, with 13 bases lying between them. CDR3 in amino acids: CASSLVSGAATGELFF. The CDR3 DNA reads TGCGCCAGCAGCTTGGTGTCGGGGGCCGCCACCGGGGAGCTGTTTTTT.

The genes are TRBV29-1 and TRBJ2-6; D unclear. V lost 4 bases to trimming and J lost 0 bases, with 7 bases between them. This CDR3 region has 14 residues. Germline loops: CDR1 SQVTM, CDR2 ANQGSEA. The DNA for the CDR3 is TGCAGCGTTGGTGCCCGCTCTGGGGCCAACGTCCTGACTTTC. It specifies CSVGARSGANVLTF.

V and J are TRBV7-9 and TRBJ2-1; D may match TRBD1 or TRBD2 (5 bases each). The CDR3 is 15 residues long. The V and J ends lost 4 bases and 6 bases respectively, with 16 bases between them. Looked up from germline, CDR1 is SEHNR and CDR2 is FQNEAQ (reference sequence). CDR3 coding DNA: TGTGCCAGCAGCTCGTATCCAGGGAGCTTCAATGAGCAGTTCTTC. This translates into CASSSYPGSFNEQFF. Using reference TRBV7-9 and TRBJ2-1 for the parts outside the CDR3, the full variable domain is DTGVSQNPRHKITKRGQNVTFRCDPISEHNRLYWYRQTLGQGPEFLTYFQNEAQLEKSRLLSDRFSAERPKGSFSTLEIQRTEQGDSAMYLCASSSYPGSFNEQFFGPGTRLTVL.

The rearrangement uses TRBV23-1 and TRBJ2-4; the D call may be TRBD1 or TRBD2 (5 bases each). TRBV23-1 is annotated as an ORF whose role is uncertain. The CDR3 has 9 residues. The CDR3 DNA follows: TGCGCAGCTCCCGGGACGAAGTACTTC. It encodes CAAPGTKYF.

The chain uses TRBV18 and TRBJ2-1, with D possibly matching TRBD1 (6 bases). The ends were cut back, 6 bases at V and 15 bases at J, with 21 bases in the middle. This CDR3 is 13 amino acids long. Germline V CDR1 and CDR2: KGHSH, LQKENI. The CDR3 sequence: CASSPNEGTLAFF. In nucleotides, the CDR3 is TGTGCCAGCTCCCCGAACGAAGGGACATTGGCGTTCTTC.

This clone was counted once. The CDR3 region is CASSQDRRGLFGEQYF. The CDR3 coding sequence is TGTGCCAGCAGCCAAGATCGAAGGGGGTTATTCGGCGAGCAGTACTTC. The chain employs TRBV4-2 and TRBJ2-7; tentatively, D is TRBD1 (6 bases). This CDR3 is 16 amino acids long. Per the germline V gene, CDR1 is LGHNA and CDR2 is YNFKEQ. Trimming stripped 0 bases from V and 6 bases from J, with 18 bases between.

To note about this clone: This CDR3 is also generated by other DNA sequences in the sample. The V and J genes are TRBV7-6 and TRBJ2-3; no reliable D call. The germline V gene has CDR1 SGHVS and CDR2 FNYEAQ. CDR3 length: 12 amino acids. Trimming took off 2 bases at V and 3 bases at J, with 3 bases between the two ends. The CDR3 DNA reads as TGTGCCAGCAGCTTATGGACAGATACGCAGTATTTT. This gives the protein CASSLWTDTQYF.

This rearrangement joins TRBV5-1 to TRBJ1-3, with D tentatively TRBD1 (5 bases). Germline lookup yields CDR1 SGHRS and CDR2 YFSETQ. V shed 3 bases and J shed 8 bases, with 15 bases lying between them. This CDR3 comprises 14 residues. The CDR3 sequence is CASSSLDMTDTIYF. The CDR3 DNA follows: TGCGCCAGCAGCTCACTAGACATGACAGACACCATATATTTT.

V gene TRBV9 combines with J gene TRBJ2-1; 8 bases align to TRBD2. V gave up 2 bases and J gave up 6 bases; unmatched junction bases: 13. The CDR3 length is 17 residues. Germline V gene lookup returns CDR1 SGDLS and CDR2 YYNGEE. The CDR3 protein is CASSVFFSGLGINEQFF. The CDR3 nucleotides are TGTGCCAGCAGCGTGTTTTTCTCGGGACTAGGTATCAATGAGCAGTTCTTC.

The chain employs TRBV27 and TRBJ2-7; no firm D call. Germline V gene lookup returns CDR1 MNHEY and CDR2 SMNVEV (reference sequence). The CDR3 loop spans 14 amino acids. V was clipped by 4 bases and J by 2 bases, with 12 bases between them. The CDR3 loop is CASSYGPPPYEQYF. CDR3 DNA sequence: TGTGCCAGCAGTTATGGGCCACCTCCCTACGAGCAGTACTTC.